This T cell receptor beta chain was observed in a study of T cell repertoires in cytomegalovirus infection. Study overall: Matching HLA type, along with CMV infection, was indicated by public TCR beta signatures.

This clonotype was counted at least ten times. Looked up from germline, CDR1 is SEHNR and CDR2 is FQNEAQ (reference sequence). This CDR3 contains 15 residues. With V trimmed by 5 bases and J by 4 bases, 5 bases remained unmatched. MiXCR was run by TCRdb on the reads, yielding one entry per CDR3 protein. The table shows tens of thousands of distinct CDR3 sequences, with 4% occurring only once. The rearrangement uses TRBV7-9 and TRBJ2-1; 10 nucleotides align to TRBD2. This sequence originates from a human donor in good health (CMV status not recorded). Some clones in this sample may be carry-over from other donors' samples. The specimen sequenced was PBMCs. The CDR3: CASSTGLAAYNEQFF. In DNA form, the CDR3 reads TGTGCCAGCAGCACAGGACTAGCGGCTTACAATGAGCAGTTCTTC.